The sequence of this TCR beta chain was determined in a study of CD8 T cells in ankylosing spondylitis. The study's findings and limits: Seemingly distinctive of ankylosing spondylitis blood was a TCR beta motif formed by eight highly homologous variants. Significantly higher representation of disease-linked clones was reported for matched ankylosing spondylitis synovial fluid. Disease-linked clones displayed a CD8+ phenotype and appeared relatively rarely in peripheral blood.

Trimming pared 5 bases from V and 0 bases from J, leaving 11 bases between. The CDR3 loop spans 15 amino acids. TCRdb itself ran the 5' RACE reads through MiXCR, one entry per CDR3 protein. The sample lists fewer than 200,000 distinct CDR3 sequences, around 8.9% occurring once. In its sample, this clonotype was seen many times. Its antigen remains unknown. The sequence derives from a female donor with ankylosing spondylitis or in good health (not recorded which). The sequenced sample was blood, either unsorted or a sorted T cell fraction (not recorded which). The chain has TRBV12-3 or TRBV12-4 and TRBJ2-4; D remains ambiguous. The CDR3 DNA reads TGTGCCAGCAGTCATAGACAAGTAGCCAAAAACATTCAGTACTTC. Its translation: CASSHRQVAKNIQYF.